The 16 T cell receptor beta chains below come from one sample, sequenced in a study of T cell changes during pregnancy in multiple sclerosis (dated by TCRdb to the late 2010s). The library was prepared using the immunoSEQ multiplex PCR assay. The clones in this table, taken by TCRdb from immuneACCESS, are in-frame only. Not every clone is retained; where verified, under half of the shortfall comes from an unresolved V gene, and the cause of the rest is unknown. The sample has under 75,000 clones on record, around 90% of them singletons. 0.29% of the sample is held by the ten biggest clonotypes. Sequenced here: CD4+ T cells from peripheral blood mononuclear cells, sampled after pregnancy. The origin of the receptors is a female donor with multiple sclerosis, enrolled in a pregnancy study.

This chain links TRBV6-1 with TRBJ1-2; D is unresolved. V was trimmed by 8 bases and J by 2 bases, leaving 6 bases between them. Germline CDR1 and CDR2: MNHNS and SASEGT. The CDR3 has 11 amino acids. The CDR3: CASEQNYGYTF. DNA for the CDR3: TGTGCCAGCGAGCAAAACTATGGCTACACCTTC.

In this sample, this clone turned up once. The chain has TRBV30 and TRBJ2-7; 10 positions match TRBD1. In germline, CDR1 is GTSNPN, CDR2 SVGIG (reference sequence). This CDR3 is built from 13 residues. The J segment lost 7 bases and the V segment lost 1 base, leaving 4 bases of the junction unmatched. The CDR3 protein is CAWSGQGAREQYF. DNA of the CDR3: TGTGCCTGGAGTGGACAGGGGGCGCGGGAGCAGTACTTC.

The chain combines TRBV11-2 with TRBJ1-4, with 10 bases that match TRBD1. This CDR3 region has 16 residues. V lost 3 bases, J lost 6 bases, and 7 bases stayed unmatched. From germline, CDR1 is SGHAT and CDR2 FQNNGV. The CDR3: CASSFGQGVIDEKLFF. In nucleotides, the CDR3 is TGTGCCAGCAGCTTCGGACAGGGGGTTATAGATGAAAAACTGTTTTTT.

This chain links TRBV6-1 with TRBJ2-7; the match to TRBD2 covers 11 bases. Per the germline V gene, CDR1 is MNHNS and CDR2 is SASEGT. This CDR3 contains 15 residues. The V and J ends lost 6 bases and 7 bases, in that order; junction bases with no gene match: 11. The CDR3 sequence: CASRLAGAQKGEQYF. Here the CDR3 DNA reads TGTGCCAGCAGACTAGCGGGAGCCCAGAAAGGAGAGCAGTACTTC.

The V and J genes are TRBV6-1 and TRBJ2-7; no clear D gene. This CDR3 spans 13 amino acids. The V and J ends lost 1 base and 0 bases respectively, with 4 bases between them. The germline V gene has CDR1 MNHNS and CDR2 SASEGT. The CDR3 DNA reads as TGTGCCAGCAGTGAAGGGCACTCCTACGAGCAGTACTTC. Translated: CASSEGHSYEQYF.

V usage is TRBV6-6 and J usage is TRBJ1-1, with D tentatively TRBD1 (5 bases). Germline CDR1 reads MNHNY; CDR2 reads SVGAGI (reference sequence). With 5 bases removed from V and 9 bases from J, the gap between germline ends came to 22 bases. The CDR3 has 15 residues. The CDR3 is CASSPFNLGGVKAFF. The CDR3 nucleotides read TGTGCCAGCAGTCCGTTCAATCTCGGGGGTGTCAAAGCTTTCTTT.

This chain connects TRBV7-2 to TRBJ2-7; 8 nucleotides agree with TRBD2. Germline loops: CDR1 SGHTA, CDR2 FQGNSA. The CDR3 extends over 15 amino acids. Trimming took 2 bases from V and 6 from J; bases not matched to a gene: 9. The CDR3 coding sequence is TGTGCCAGCAGCTTACCCGGACTAGCTCAAAGCGAGCAGTACTTC. Translated, it gives CASSLPGLAQSEQYF.

CDR3 bases: TGCGCCAGCAGCCGGCAGGGCCTAGGCGATGAGCAGTTCTTC. It specifies CASSRQGLGDEQFF. The chain recombines TRBV5-1 with TRBJ2-1, with D possibly matching TRBD1 (5 bases). The CDR3 is 14 amino acids. V dropped 4 bases and J dropped 8 bases, with 16 bases sitting between them. Germline V CDR1 and CDR2: SGHRS, YFSETQ.

CDR3 nucleotide sequence: TGTGCCAGCAGCCCCTGGCGGGGACAGGGCAAAAACATTCAGTACTTC. It specifies CASSPWRGQGKNIQYF. The chain carries TRBV5-4 and TRBJ2-4; TRBD1 matches at 9 bases. V gave up 4 bases and J gave up 3 bases; unmatched junction bases: 8. The CDR3 has 16 residues. Germline CDR1 is SGHNT and CDR2 is YYREEE (reference sequence).

J is TRBJ1-1 and V is TRBV2; D gene ambiguous. Deletions cut 8 bases from V and 3 bases from J, with 22 bases between. In germline, CDR1 is SNHLY, CDR2 FYNNEI. This CDR3 is 16 amino acids long. The chain's CDR3 is CASAEPGSRGHTEAFF. In nucleotides, the CDR3 is TGTGCCAGCGCCGAACCGGGATCGAGAGGGCACACTGAAGCTTTCTTT.

CDR3 loop: CASSEARTPGAEAFF. The CDR3 DNA is TGTGCCAGCAGTGAAGCGAGGACGCCGGGGGCTGAAGCTTTCTTT. J is TRBJ1-1 and V is TRBV2, with D possibly TRBD1 on 5 matching bases. CDR1 SNHLY and CDR2 FYNNEI come from the germline V gene. The CDR3 consists of 15 residues. The ends were cut back, 0 bases at V and 6 bases at J, with 14 bases in the middle.

This clone came up a few times. This chain uses TRBV30 with TRBJ1-4; TRBD1 agrees at 7 bases. Germline trimming cut 2 bases from V and 7 bases from J; bases unmatched to any gene: 7. The CDR3 is 14 amino acids. Germline V gives CDR1 GTSNPN, CDR2 SVGIG (reference sequence). For the CDR3, the DNA is TGTGCCTGGAGTATCGACAGGGCCATTGAAAAACTGTTTTTT. Protein sequence: CAWSIDRAIEKLFF.

The chain employs TRBV6-1 and TRBJ1-2; TRBD1 is a possible D gene (5 bases). This CDR3 contains 16 residues. The V gene lost 0 bases and the J gene lost 8 bases, with 19 bases spanning the gap. Per germline, CDR1 MNHNS and CDR2 SASEGT. Written as DNA, the CDR3 is TGTGCCAGCAGTGAAGCGCTGGAGGTTGGGGGGAGCGGCTACACCTTC. This gives the protein CASSEALEVGGSGYTF.

The J gene is TRBJ1-1, the V gene TRBV6-5; D is uncertain. Looked up from germline, CDR1 is MNHEY and CDR2 is SVGAGI. V was shortened by 4 bases and J by 3 bases, with 9 bases between the two germline ends. This CDR3 has 13 amino acids. In DNA, the CDR3 is TGTGCCAGCAGTTCACGGAGGGACACTGAAGCTTTCTTT. This codes for CASSSRRDTEAFF.

This rearrangement joins TRBV7-8 to TRBJ2-1; D is unclear. The CDR3 totals 15 residues. CDR1 SGHVS and CDR2 FQNEAQ come from the germline V gene. Trimming shortened V by 2 bases and J by 0 bases, and 8 bases separated the two germline ends. The CDR3 spells CASSLRESSYNEQFF. The DNA of the CDR3 is TGTGCCAGCAGCTTACGTGAGAGCTCCTACAATGAGCAGTTCTTC.

This rearrangement joins TRBV15 to TRBJ2-1, with D possibly being TRBD2 (7 bases). V dropped 5 bases and J dropped 6 bases, with 17 bases sitting between them. The germline gives CDR1 LNHNV, CDR2 YYDKDF (reference sequence). The CDR3 runs 15 residues. CDR3 loop: CATSLRKGGGNEQFF. CDR3 nucleotide sequence: TGTGCCACCAGCTTAAGAAAGGGGGGGGGCAATGAGCAGTTCTTC.